The source of this T cell receptor beta chain is a study of post-analysis software for immune sequencing data. Whole-study findings and limits: Among about 5 TRBV segments more frequent in patients than controls were TRBV5-6, TRBV5-1 and TRBV20-1.

The germline V gene encodes CDR1 MNHEY and CDR2 SVGAGI. The CDR3 runs 11 residues. The V end lost 6 bases, the J end lost 14 bases, and 14 bases lay between the germline ends. About this clonotype itself: Its antigen is unknown.

Each TCR beta cDNA library carried unique molecular identifiers. TCRdb re-analysed the PCR reads in MiXCR, keeping a single row per CDR3 protein. The data hold hundreds of thousands of distinct CDR3 sequences, with approximately 60% observed a single time. This rearrangement joins TRBV6-5 to TRBJ2-1; D may be TRBD2 (6 bases). The origin of this receptor is a girl aged 2-10 years with multiple sclerosis. The sample consisted of blood. This CDR3 reads CASRSSGGEFF. As DNA, the CDR3 is TGTGCCAGCAGGAGTAGCGGAGGCGAGTTCTTC.